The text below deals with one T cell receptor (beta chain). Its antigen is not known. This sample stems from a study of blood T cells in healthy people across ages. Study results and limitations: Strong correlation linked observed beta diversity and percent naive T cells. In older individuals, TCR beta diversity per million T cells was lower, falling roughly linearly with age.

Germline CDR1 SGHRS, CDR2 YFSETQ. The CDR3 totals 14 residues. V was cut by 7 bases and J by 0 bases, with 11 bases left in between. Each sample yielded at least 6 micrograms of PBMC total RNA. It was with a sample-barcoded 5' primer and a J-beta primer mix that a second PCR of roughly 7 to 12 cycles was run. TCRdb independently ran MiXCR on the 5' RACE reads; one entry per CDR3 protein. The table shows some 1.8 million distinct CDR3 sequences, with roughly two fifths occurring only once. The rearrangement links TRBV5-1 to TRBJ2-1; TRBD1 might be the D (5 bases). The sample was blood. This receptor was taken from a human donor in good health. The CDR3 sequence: CASASTDSYNEQFF. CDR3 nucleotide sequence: TGCGCCAGCGCCTCGACAGACTCCTACAATGAGCAGTTCTTC.